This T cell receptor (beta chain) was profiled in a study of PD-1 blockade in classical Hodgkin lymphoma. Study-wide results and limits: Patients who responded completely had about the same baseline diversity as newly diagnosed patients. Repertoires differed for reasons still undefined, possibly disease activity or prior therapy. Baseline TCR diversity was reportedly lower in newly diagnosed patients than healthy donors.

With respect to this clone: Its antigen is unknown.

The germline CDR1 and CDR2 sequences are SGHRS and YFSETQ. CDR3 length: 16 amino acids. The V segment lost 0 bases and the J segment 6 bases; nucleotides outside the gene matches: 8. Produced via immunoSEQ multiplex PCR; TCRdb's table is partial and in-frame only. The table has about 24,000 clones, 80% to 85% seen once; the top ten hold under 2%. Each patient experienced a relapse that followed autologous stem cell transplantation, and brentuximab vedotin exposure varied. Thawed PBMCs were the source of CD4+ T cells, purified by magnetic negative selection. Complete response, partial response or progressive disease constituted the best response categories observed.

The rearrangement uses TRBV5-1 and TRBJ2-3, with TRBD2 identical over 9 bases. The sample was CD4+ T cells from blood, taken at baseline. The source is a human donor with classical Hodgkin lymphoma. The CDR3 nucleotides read TGCGCCAGCAGCTTGGCGGTAGCGGGGGAGGTGGATACGCAGTATTTT. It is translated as CASSLAVAGEVDTQYF.